Listed below are T cell receptor beta chains from one sample, sequenced in a study of blood T cell repertoires in COVID-19. The data were produced by immunoSEQ multiplex PCR, yet TCRdb's version contains in-frame clones alone and is incomplete. Here the sample spans under 75,000 clones, more than 80% being singletons. The material sequenced was peripheral blood. The receptors originated from a man aged 45-65 years with acute or convalescent COVID-19. Each CDR3 is given with its conserved first and last residue. The D gene is left open where the match is weak. Some rows mark clone size as missing; the rest say once, few, many or name a class of expanded clone.

CDR3 length	V gene	D gene	clone size	J gene	CDR3 DNA	CDR3 protein
14	TRBV21-1	NA	few	TRBJ2-7	TGTGCCAGCAGCAAAGGCTGTCGGTCCTACGAGCAGTACTTC	CASSKGCRSYEQYF
18	TRBV4-1	NA	NA	TRBJ1-2	TGCGCCAGCAGCCAAGAGCCGCCACAACAACACGCTCCCTCAGGCTACACCTTC	CASSQEPPQQHAPSGYTF
12	TRBV28	NA	NA	TRBJ2-7	TGTGCCAGCAGTCCAACAAGCTACGAGCAGTACTTC	CASSPTSYEQYF
11	TRBV12-3/TRBV12-4	NA	NA	TRBJ2-1	TGTGCCAGCACGAGTTTAGATGCGCAGTTCTTC	CASTSLDAQFF
13	TRBV14	NA	NA	TRBJ1-2	TGTGCCAGCAGCCAAGGGACAAACTATGGCTACACCTTC	CASSQGTNYGYTF
16	TRBV5-5	NA	NA	TRBJ2-7	TGTGCCAGCAGCCAGGTGCGAGCCTGGGAGGTCGACGAGCAGTACTTC	CASSQVRAWEVDEQYF
19	TRBV19	NA	NA	TRBJ1-3	TGTGCCAGTAGCCAAACGGTCAACGACTCTCCGTGGCGGGGAAACACCATATATTTT	CASSQTVNDSPWRGNTIYF
18	TRBV21-1	NA	NA	TRBJ1-5	TGTGCCAGCAGCATACCACCGGGAGGGCCCTTGGGCAATCAGCCCCAGCATTTT	CASSIPPGGPLGNQPQHF
17	TRBV9	NA	NA	TRBJ1-4	TGTGCCAGCAGCCCAGAGGGCTCTTTTGCAACTAATGAAAAACTGTTTTTT	CASSPEGSFATNEKLFF
15	TRBV11-2	NA	NA	TRBJ1-1	TGTGCCAGCAGCTTAGTAGGCAGGGGAGGGACTGAAGCTTTCTTT	CASSLVGRGGTEAFF
18	TRBV28	TRBD2	NA	TRBJ2-3	TGTGCCAGCAGTTCCTCACCGGGACTAGCGGGAGTGGCAGATACGCAGTATTTT	CASSSSPGLAGVADTQYF
13	TRBV7-9	NA	once	TRBJ2-2	TGTGCCAGCAGCTCGCGGGTCACCGGGGAGCTGTTTTTT	CASSSRVTGELFF
19	TRBV7-2	TRBD2	NA	TRBJ2-1	TGTGCCAGCAGCTTATCTCTCCTAGCGGGCTCGAGCTCCTACAATGAGCAGTTCTTC	CASSLSLLAGSSSYNEQFF
14	TRBV25-1	NA	NA	TRBJ1-3	TGTGCCAGCAGGGGAGGGTCTACATGGAACACCATATATTTT	CASRGGSTWNTIYF
14	TRBV7-2	NA	NA	TRBJ1-1	TGTGCCAGCAGCTTACAGGGGCCGAACACTGAAGCTTTCTTT	CASSLQGPNTEAFF
16	TRBV6-2/TRBV6-3	NA	NA	TRBJ2-7	TGTGCCAGCAGTCGCGCTGGGACACACTTACCCTACGAGCAGTACTTC	CASSRAGTHLPYEQYF
12	TRBV12-3/TRBV12-4	TRBD1	NA	TRBJ1-2	TGTGCCAGCAGTTCAGGGACAGTCGGCTACACCTTC	CASSSGTVGYTF
17	TRBV6-2/TRBV6-3	TRBD1	NA	TRBJ2-5	TGTGCCAGCAGTTACTCGACTGGGACAGGGGGCCAAGAGACCCAGTACTTC	CASSYSTGTGGQETQYF
15	TRBV11-2	TRBD2	NA	TRBJ2-3	TGTGCCAGCAGCCTCTTGGGAGGGTCTTGGGTTACGCAGTATTTT	CASSLLGGSWVTQYF
14	TRBV24-1	TRBD2	NA	TRBJ2-5	TGTGCCACCAGTGATGCCCGGCGGGGGGAGACCCAGTACTTC	CATSDARRGETQYF
14	TRBV15	NA	NA	TRBJ1-5	TGTGCCACCAGCAGAGGACAGATAAATCAGCCCCAGCATTTT	CATSRGQINQPQHF
16	TRBV11-2	TRBD2	NA	TRBJ2-1	TGTGCCAGCAGCCTCGGACTAGCGGGAGGAAACAATGAGCAGTTCTTC	CASSLGLAGGNNEQFF